These 27 T cell receptor beta chains share one sample of origin, sequenced in a study of cytomegalovirus exposure and HLA in healthy donors. With 60 Vbeta and 13 Jbeta primers, the PCR was carried out. Produced via immunoSEQ multiplex PCR; TCRdb's table is partial and in-frame only. The repertoire includes under 200,000 clones, approximately 85% of them detected once, and 7.5% to 10% sits in the top ten. The sample taken for sequencing was PBMCs. These receptors all come from a man aged 18 to 29 in good health and CMV-seropositive.

The chain combines TRBV9 with TRBJ2-2; no definite D call. The CDR3 consists of 16 residues. Germline assignment: CDR1 SGDLS and CDR2 YYNGEE. V was clipped by 3 bases and J by 3 bases, with 15 bases between them. The CDR3 here is CASSASLDTHTGELFF. Written as DNA, the CDR3 is TGTGCCAGCAGCGCAAGCCTCGACACACACACCGGGGAGCTGTTTTTT.

The chain employs TRBV10-2 and TRBJ1-6, with 7 nucleotides matching TRBD1. Looked up from germline, CDR1 is WSHSY and CDR2 is SAAADI. The CDR3 sequence is 16 residues long. Unmatched junction bases numbered 10, after V lost 6 bases and J lost 5 bases. The DNA for the CDR3 is TGCGCCAGCAGGGCGACTCGTAGGGGGCATAATTCACCCCTCCACTTT. Protein sequence: CASRATRRGHNSPLHF.

This clone has only a few counts. The rearrangement links TRBV29-1 to TRBJ2-5; tentative D call: TRBD2 (6 bases). The DNA matches TRBJ2-7 better at its end, which makes the J call doubtful. Germline-derived CDR1 and CDR2 are SQVTM and ANQGSEA. This CDR3 is 13 amino acids long. CDR3 DNA: TGCAGCGTTGTGGAGGGTGAGACCTACGAGCAGTACTTC. Translated, it gives CSVVEGETYEQYF.

The chain joins TRBV19 to TRBJ1-1; possible D gene TRBD1, 5 bases. V was shortened by 0 bases and J by 4 bases, with 9 bases between the two germline ends. The CDR3 loop spans 14 amino acids. Germline CDR1 reads LNHDA; CDR2 reads SQIVND (reference sequence). CDR3: CASSIEQGITEAFF. In DNA, the CDR3 is TGTGCCAGTAGTATAGAGCAGGGAATCACTGAAGCTTTCTTT. The full variable domain, in which reference TRBV19 and TRBJ1-1 provide the parts outside the CDR3, is DGGITQSPKYLFRKEGQNVTLSCEQNLNHDAMYWYRQDPGQGLRLIYYSQIVNDFQKGDIAEGYSVSREKKESFPLTVTSAQKNPTAFYLCASSIEQGITEAFFGQGTRLTVV.

This clone was counted a single time. The V and J genes are TRBV5-1 and TRBJ2-1, with 13 positions matching TRBD2. V shed 4 bases, J shed 1 base, and the junction held 5 bases outside the gene matches. This CDR3 spans 17 amino acids. Germline values: CDR1 SGHRS, CDR2 YFSETQ. The chain's CDR3 is CASSRGLAGLSYNEQFF. The CDR3 nucleotides read TGCGCCAGCAGCAGGGGACTAGCGGGGTTATCCTACAATGAGCAGTTCTTC.

The CDR3 sequence is CASSQDYLTYEQYF. CDR3 nucleotide sequence: TGCGCCAGCAGCCAAGATTACCTCACCTACGAGCAGTACTTC. The J gene is TRBJ2-5, the V gene TRBV4-3; D not certain. The J call may not be correct, given that the DNA end is closer to TRBJ2-7. This CDR3 has 14 amino acids. The germline V gene encodes CDR1 LGHNA and CDR2 YSLEER.

The rearrangement links TRBV7-6 to TRBJ1-2, with 9 bases that match TRBD1. The CDR3 sequence is 14 residues long. With 4 bases clipped from V and 7 bases from J, the junction kept 7 bases outside the gene matches. Germline CDR1 SGHVS, CDR2 FNYEAQ. The CDR3 loop is CASSSGTGHIGYTF. For the CDR3, the DNA is TGTGCCAGCAGCTCCGGGACAGGGCATATTGGCTACACCTTC.

The gene calls are TRBV19 and TRBJ2-3, with D perhaps matching TRBD1 (7 bases). CDR1 LNHDA and CDR2 SQIVND come from the germline V gene (reference sequence). V lost 0 bases to trimming and J lost 1 base, with 11 bases between them. The CDR3 covers 16 residues. CDR3 in amino acids: CASSIDGGTGTDTQYF. The CDR3 DNA follows: TGTGCCAGTAGTATAGATGGGGGGACAGGCACAGATACGCAGTATTTT.

As for this clone: Other DNA sequences within the sample encode an identical CDR3. This chain uses TRBV2 with TRBJ1-6; TRBD1 agrees at 7 bases. Unmatched junction bases numbered 10, after V lost 7 bases and J lost 7 bases. The germline gives CDR1 SNHLY, CDR2 FYNNEI. The CDR3 contains 15 residues. CDR3 nucleotide sequence: TGTGCCAGCATAGGACAGGTTCGAAACAATTCACCCCTCCACTTT. Residues: CASIGQVRNNSPLHF.

The chain links TRBV7-9 to TRBJ1-1; tentatively, D is TRBD1 (5 bases). Between the trimmed V and J ends, which lost 3 bases and 0 bases, there was a span of 8 bases. Germline V gene lookup returns CDR1 SEHNR and CDR2 FQNEAQ (reference sequence). The CDR3 loop spans 14 amino acids. In DNA form, the CDR3 reads TGTGCCAGCAGCTTTACAGGAGTGAACACTGAAGCTTTCTTT. Its translation: CASSFTGVNTEAFF.

This clone was counted once. The chain combines TRBV7-9 with TRBJ1-2; 9 nucleotides line up with TRBD1. V shed 5 bases, J shed 6 bases, and the junction held 4 bases outside the gene matches. The CDR3 is 13 amino acids. Germline V gene sequence: CDR1 SEHNR, CDR2 FQNEAQ (reference sequence). CDR3: CASSNRDRDGYTF. The CDR3 DNA reads TGTGCCAGCAGCAACCGGGACAGGGATGGCTACACCTTC.

This chain uses TRBV5-1 with TRBJ2-5; the match to TRBD1 covers 7 bases. Germline CDR1 is SGHRS and CDR2 is YFSETQ. V dropped 4 bases and J dropped 4; count of bases not matched to a gene: 7. The CDR3 sequence is 14 residues long. The CDR3 loop reads CASSRQGIGETQYF. In nucleotides, the CDR3 is TGCGCCAGCAGCCGACAGGGTATAGGAGAGACCCAGTACTTC.

This chain joins TRBV27 and TRBJ1-5; no firm D call. V lost 5 bases to trimming and J lost 0 bases, with 14 bases between them. The CDR3 length is 16 residues. CDR1 is MNHEY, CDR2 SMNVEV, per germline (reference sequence). The CDR3 loop is CASSPLGGISNQPQHF. The CDR3 DNA reads as TGTGCCAGCAGTCCCCTCGGCGGGATTAGCAATCAGCCCCAGCATTTT.

The chain employs TRBV6-1 and TRBJ2-3, with D perhaps TRBD1 (7 bases). CDR3 length equals 16 residues. With 4 bases removed from V and 4 bases from J, the gap between germline ends came to 18 bases. The germline V gene has CDR1 MNHNS and CDR2 SASEGT. DNA of the CDR3: TGTGCCAGCAGTGGACTAGGGACAGCAGCGGCAGATACGCAGTATTTT. Its translation: CASSGLGTAAADTQYF.

V usage is TRBV6-1 and J usage is TRBJ1-6; tentatively, D is TRBD1 (6 bases). CDR3 length: 18 amino acids. The V end lost 2 bases, the J end lost 0 bases, and 14 bases lay between the germline ends. Germline CDR1 and CDR2: MNHNS and SASEGT. The CDR3 loop reads CASSEWTDLYSYNSPLHF. CDR3 nucleotides: TGTGCCAGCAGTGAATGGACAGATCTTTACTCCTATAATTCACCCCTCCACTTT.

V is TRBV30 and J is TRBJ2-7; 7 bases are shared with TRBD1. The CDR3 has 14 residues. Germline V gene data show CDR1 as GTSNPN and CDR2 as SVGIG (reference sequence). V shed 2 bases and J 3 bases; nucleotides not matched to a gene: 7. The DNA of the CDR3 is TGTGCCTGGAGTAAACCGGGACAGTACTACGAGCAGTACTTC. As protein: CAWSKPGQYYEQYF.

This clone was recorded once. The chain uses TRBV19 and TRBJ1-2; no clear D gene. V gave up 9 bases and J gave up 4 bases, with 18 bases separating them. Germline CDR1 LNHDA, CDR2 SQIVND (reference sequence). This CDR3 spans 14 amino acids. The DNA for the CDR3 is TGTGCCAGCGAAGGAGGTACTACTGTCTATGGCTACACCTTC. Protein: CASEGGTTVYGYTF.

With regard to this clone: Other nucleotide sequences from this sample produce the same CDR3. The rearrangement links TRBV4-1 to TRBJ1-1, with D possibly being TRBD1 (6 bases). The CDR3 runs to 15 residues. CDR1 is MGHRA and CDR2 is YSYEKL in the germline V gene. With 0 bases removed from V and 7 bases from J, the gap between germline ends came to 15 bases. The CDR3 coding sequence is TGCGCCAGCAGCCAAGATGGACAGAGGATAGATGAAGCTTTCTTT. Its translation is CASSQDGQRIDEAFF.

The chain links TRBV29-1 to TRBJ2-7; TRBD1 matches at 7 bases. The CDR3 spans 15 residues. Germline V gives CDR1 SQVTM, CDR2 ANQGSEA. J was trimmed by 1 base and V by 2 bases; bases with no gene match: 8. Here the CDR3 reads CSVESLRQGSYEQYF. In DNA, the CDR3 is TGCAGCGTTGAATCGCTGCGACAGGGATCCTACGAGCAGTACTTC.

V is TRBV2 and J is TRBJ2-7; D not resolved. V was trimmed by 7 bases and J by 3 bases, leaving 19 bases between them. The CDR3 has 15 residues. Germline V lookup: CDR1 SNHLY, CDR2 FYNNEI. The DNA of the CDR3 is TGTGCCAGCACCTTTACGGAACAGCTCTTCTACGAGCAGTACTTC. This codes for CASTFTEQLFYEQYF. Based on the CDR3 plus reference TRBV2 and TRBJ2-7, the full variable domain is EPEVTQTPSHQVTQMGQEVILRCVPISNHLYFYWYRQILGQKVEFLVSFYNNEISEKSEIFDDQFSVERPDGSNFTLKIRSTKLEDSAMYFCASTFTEQLFYEQYFGPGTRLTVT.

The J gene is TRBJ2-7, the V gene TRBV9; D possibly corresponds to TRBD2 (5 bases). The V gene lost 0 bases and the J gene lost 3 bases, with 7 bases spanning the gap. This CDR3 comprises 13 residues. Germline values: CDR1 SGDLS, CDR2 YYNGEE. CDR3 in amino acids: CASSVEEGYEQYF. The CDR3 DNA follows: TGTGCCAGCAGCGTAGAAGAGGGCTACGAGCAGTACTTC.

J is TRBJ2-2 and V is TRBV21-1; the table gives TRBD1 as D, unverified against the DNA. TRBV21-1 is shown as a pseudogene. This CDR3 contains 16 residues. This chain's CDR3 is CASSKGPVHSTGELFF. The CDR3 nucleotides read TGTGCCAGCAGCAAAGGTCCCGTACACAGCACCGGGGAGCTGTTTTTT.

This chain joins TRBV5-1 and TRBJ2-7; D remains unclear. Per germline, CDR1 SGHRS and CDR2 YFSETQ. This CDR3 is 13 amino acids long. Trimming cost V 0 bases and J 2 bases, with 6 bases left between them. The DNA of the CDR3 is TGCGCCAGCAGCTTGGGCGGCACCTACGAGCAGTACTTC. Its translation is CASSLGGTYEQYF.

J is TRBJ2-5 and V is TRBV5-1, with a tentative D call TRBD1 (7 bases). TRBJ2-7 explains the end of the DNA better; the J call may be wrong. The CDR3 extends over 15 amino acids. CDR1 is SGHRS and CDR2 is YFSETQ in the germline V gene. For the CDR3, the DNA is TGCGCCAGCAGCTTGGAGGCAGGGGGGAGCTACGAGCAGTACTTC. This codes for CASSLEAGGSYEQYF.

The DNA for the CDR3 is TGTGCCAGCACCCCCTTGCTAGCGGGGGGGCCAGGGACCCAGTACTTC. This codes for CASTPLLAGGPGTQYF. The V call is TRBV7-8, the J call TRBJ2-5, with 12 bases aligning to TRBD2. Germline CDR1 reads SGHVS; CDR2 reads FQNEAQ. The CDR3 spans 16 residues. J lost 7 bases, V lost 7 bases, and 13 bases had no gene match. The entire variable domain, with the rest obtained from reference TRBV7-8 and TRBJ2-5, is as follows: GAGVSQSPRYKVAKRGQDVALRCDPISGHVSLFWYQQALGQGPEFLTYFQNEAQLDKSGLPSDRFFAERPEGSVSTLKIQRTQQEDSAVYLCASTPLLAGGPGTQYFGPGTRLLVL.

The V call is TRBV30, the J call TRBJ1-2; unclear D gene. This CDR3 contains 12 residues. With 0 bases removed from V and 8 bases from J, the gap between germline ends came to 10 bases. Germline values: CDR1 GTSNPN, CDR2 SVGIG (reference sequence). As DNA, the CDR3 is TGTGCCTGGAGTGTACTAGGAGGCGGCTACACCTTC. Protein sequence: CAWSVLGGGYTF.

The chain carries TRBV5-1 and TRBJ1-6; D is perhaps TRBD1 (5 bases). Germline CDR1 reads SGHRS; CDR2 reads YFSETQ. The CDR3 has 17 residues. V dropped 4 bases and J dropped 3 bases, with 17 bases sitting between them. CDR3 protein: CASSPGSGLLYNSPLHF. The CDR3 DNA sequence: TGCGCCAGCAGCCCCGGATCAGGGCTCCTCTATAATTCACCCCTCCACTTT. Full variable domain (remainder filled in from reference TRBV5-1 and TRBJ1-6): KAGVTQTPRYLIKTRGQQVTLSCSPISGHRSVSWYQQTPGQGLQFLFEYFSETQRNKGNFPGRFSGRQFSNSRSEMNVSTLELGDSALYLCASSPGSGLLYNSPLHFGNGTRLTVT.